A selection of T cell receptor beta chains follows, all from one sample in a study of shared clonotypes between healthy human individuals. Libraries were prepared by immunoSEQ multiplex PCR; TCRdb keeps only in-frame clonotypes and omits some of them. This sample has roughly 490,000 clones; 76% occur once, and the top ten carry 10% to 15%. Material for sequencing was PBMCs. Receptors were obtained from a woman between 35 and 50 years old in good health. Some clones in this sample may be carry-over from other donors' samples. The CDR3 runs from the conserved cysteine through the conserved F or W. A D gene is named only where the DNA matches it firmly. Rows give clone size only sometimes, using once, few, many, or a class for an expanded clone.

j_call,clone_size,d_call,v_call,cdr3_aa,cdr3_nt
TRBJ1-5,.,.,TRBV19,CASNSGVKQPQHF,TGTGCCAGTAACTCCGGGGTAAAACAGCCCCAGCATTTT
TRBJ2-7,.,TRBD2,TRBV2,CASSDSTSGNREQYF,TGTGCCAGCAGTGACAGTACTAGCGGGAACCGCGAGCAGTACTTC
TRBJ2-2,.,.,TRBV19,CASRGLANTGELFF,TGTGCCAGTAGAGGCCTAGCGAACACCGGGGAGCTGTTTTTT
TRBJ1-5,.,.,TRBV6-5,CASSYSKVGSQPQHF,TGTGCCAGCAGTTACTCGAAGGTGGGAAGTCAGCCCCAGCATTTT
TRBJ1-2,.,.,TRBV6-6,CASSYLSGNNGYTF,TGTGCCAGCAGTTATCTTTCGGGGAACAATGGCTACACCTTC
TRBJ1-5,once,TRBD1,TRBV7-2,CASSWTGEGNQPQHF,TGTGCCAGCAGCTGGACAGGGGAGGGCAATCAGCCCCAGCATTTT
TRBJ2-7,.,TRBD2,TRBV28,CASSLAGATYEQYF,TGTGCCAGCAGTTTAGCGGGAGCAACGTACGAGCAGTACTTC
TRBJ2-7,.,TRBD2,TRBV18,CASSPQSGGNEQYF,TGTGCCAGCTCACCACAGTCCGGGGGGAACGAGCAGTACTTC
TRBJ1-5,.,.,TRBV7-3,CASSLDGGFKNQPQHF,TGTGCCAGCAGCTTAGACGGGGGGTTTAAAAATCAGCCCCAGCATTTT
TRBJ1-1,.,.,TRBV6-5,CASREGFGTEAFF,TGTGCCAGCAGGGAGGGATTCGGCACTGAAGCTTTCTTT
TRBJ2-3,.,TRBD1,TRBV29-1,CSVNRGVFDTQYF,TGCAGCGTTAACAGGGGAGTATTTGATACGCAGTATTTT
TRBJ2-7,.,TRBD1,TRBV7-9,CASSFWDRGLEQYF,TGTGCCAGCAGCTTTTGGGACAGGGGGCTCGAGCAGTACTTC
TRBJ2-1,.,TRBD2,TRBV9,CASSVAGGLAAYNEQFF,TGTGCCAGCAGCGTAGCTGGCGGACTAGCGGCCTACAATGAGCAGTTCTTC
TRBJ1-1,.,TRBD1,TRBV28,CASKGTGYTEAFF,TGTGCCAGCAAAGGGACAGGCTACACTGAAGCTTTCTTT
TRBJ2-1,few,.,TRBV4-3,CASSQDHSGYNEQFF,TGCGCCAGCAGCCAAGATCACTCGGGGTACAATGAGCAGTTCTTC
TRBJ2-1,.,.,TRBV27,CASSTIAARGKNEQFF,TGTGCCAGCAGTACTATAGCGGCGAGGGGAAAAAATGAGCAGTTCTTC
TRBJ2-7,.,.,TRBV6-1,CASSELKGEAYEQYF,TGTGCCAGCAGTGAATTGAAGGGAGAGGCTTACGAGCAGTACTTC
TRBJ1-2,.,TRBD1,TRBV5-1,CASTPGGLRTGNGYTF,TGCGCCAGCACCCCGGGAGGCCTTAGGACAGGGAATGGCTACACCTTC